This T cell receptor beta chain stems from a study of cytomegalovirus exposure and HLA in healthy donors. The germline V gene has CDR1 SGHRS and CDR2 YFSETQ. The ends were cut back, 4 bases at V and 8 bases at J, with 18 bases in the middle. The CDR3 contains 14 residues. With 60 Vbeta and 13 Jbeta primers, the PCR was carried out. TCRdb's copy holds only in-frame clones and misses some; the assay was immunoSEQ multiplex PCR. Of about 59,000 clones listed, 70% to 75% are singletons. This clone was found a few times. The sample was PBMCs. The rearrangement uses TRBV5-1 and TRBJ1-2; possible D gene TRBD1, 6 bases. This receptor was obtained from a man between 25 and 39 years old in good health and CMV-seropositive. The DNA for the CDR3 is TGCGCCAGCAGCGTATTACAGGGACAAGAGGGCTACACCTTC. Protein sequence: CASSVLQGQEGYTF.